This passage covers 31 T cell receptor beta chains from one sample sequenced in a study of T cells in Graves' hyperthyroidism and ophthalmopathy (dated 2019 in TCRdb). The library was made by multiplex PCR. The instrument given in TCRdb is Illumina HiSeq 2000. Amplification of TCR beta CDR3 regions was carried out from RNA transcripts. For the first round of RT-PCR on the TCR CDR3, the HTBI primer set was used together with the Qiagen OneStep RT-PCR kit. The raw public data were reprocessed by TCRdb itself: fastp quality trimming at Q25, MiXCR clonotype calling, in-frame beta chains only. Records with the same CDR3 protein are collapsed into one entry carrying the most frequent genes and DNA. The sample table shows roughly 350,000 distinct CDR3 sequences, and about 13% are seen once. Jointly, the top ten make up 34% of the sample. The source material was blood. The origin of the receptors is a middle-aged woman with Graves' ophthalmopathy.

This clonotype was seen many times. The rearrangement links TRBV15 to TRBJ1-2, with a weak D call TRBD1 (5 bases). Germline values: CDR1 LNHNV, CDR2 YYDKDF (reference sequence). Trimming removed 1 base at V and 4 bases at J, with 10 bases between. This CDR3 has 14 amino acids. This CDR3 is CATSRAAGLYGYTF. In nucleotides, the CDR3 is TGTGCCACCAGCAGAGCTGCGGGACTCTATGGCTACACCTTC.

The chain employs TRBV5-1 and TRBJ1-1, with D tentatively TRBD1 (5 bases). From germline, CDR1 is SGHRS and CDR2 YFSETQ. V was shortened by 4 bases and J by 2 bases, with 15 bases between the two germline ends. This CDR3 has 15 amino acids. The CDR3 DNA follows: TGCGCCAGCAGCCCACGGGGGACGGCAAACACTGAAGCTTTCTTT. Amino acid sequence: CASSPRGTANTEAFF.

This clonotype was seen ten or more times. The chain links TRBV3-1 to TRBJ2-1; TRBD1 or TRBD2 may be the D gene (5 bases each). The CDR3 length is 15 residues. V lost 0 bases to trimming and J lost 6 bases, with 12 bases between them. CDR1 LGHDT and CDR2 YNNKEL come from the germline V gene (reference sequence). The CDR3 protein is CASSQDLRGVNEQFF. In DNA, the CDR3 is TGTGCCAGCAGCCAAGATTTGAGGGGTGTCAATGAGCAGTTCTTC.

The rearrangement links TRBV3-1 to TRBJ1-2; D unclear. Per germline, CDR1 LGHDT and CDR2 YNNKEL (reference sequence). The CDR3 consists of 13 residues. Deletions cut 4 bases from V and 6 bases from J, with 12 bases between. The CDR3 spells CASSPRPGDGYTF. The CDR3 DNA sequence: TGTGCCAGCAGCCCCCGTCCGGGTGATGGCTACACCTTC.

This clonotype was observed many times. CDR3 sequence: CASSPQLAGIYNEQFF. CDR3 nucleotide sequence: TGTGCCAGCAGTCCCCAACTAGCGGGGATCTACAATGAGCAGTTCTTC. The chain recombines TRBV2 with TRBJ2-1; 10 bases line up with TRBD2. J gave up 3 bases and V 5 bases, and 7 bases lay outside the gene matches. The CDR3 runs to 16 residues. Germline CDR1 reads SNHLY; CDR2 reads FYNNEI.

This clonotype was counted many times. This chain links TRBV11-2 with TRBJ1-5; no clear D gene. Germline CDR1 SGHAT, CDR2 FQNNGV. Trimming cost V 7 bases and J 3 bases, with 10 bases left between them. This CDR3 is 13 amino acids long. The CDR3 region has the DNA TGTGCCAGCAAATCCCCCAACAATCAGCCCCAGCATTTT. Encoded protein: CASKSPNNQPQHF.

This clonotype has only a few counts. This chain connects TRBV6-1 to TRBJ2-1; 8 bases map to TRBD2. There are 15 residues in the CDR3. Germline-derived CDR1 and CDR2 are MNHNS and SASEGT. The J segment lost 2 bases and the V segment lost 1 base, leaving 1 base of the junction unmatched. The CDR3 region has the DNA TGTGCCAGCAGTGAAGTAGCGGGGACCTACAATGAGCAGTTCTTC. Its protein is CASSEVAGTYNEQFF.

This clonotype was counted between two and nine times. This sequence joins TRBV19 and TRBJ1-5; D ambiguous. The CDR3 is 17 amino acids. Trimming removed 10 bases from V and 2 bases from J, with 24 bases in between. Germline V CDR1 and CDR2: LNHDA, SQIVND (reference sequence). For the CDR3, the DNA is TGTGCCACCGTAGAGGCCCCAGCACGGGTCGGCAATCAGCCCCAGCATTTT. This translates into CATVEAPARVGNQPQHF. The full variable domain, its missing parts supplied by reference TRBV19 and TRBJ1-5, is DGGITQSPKYLFRKEGQNVTLSCEQNLNHDAMYWYRQDPGQGLRLIYYSQIVNDFQKGDIAEGYSVSREKKESFPLTVTSAQKNPTAFYLCATVEAPARVGNQPQHFGDGTRLSIL.

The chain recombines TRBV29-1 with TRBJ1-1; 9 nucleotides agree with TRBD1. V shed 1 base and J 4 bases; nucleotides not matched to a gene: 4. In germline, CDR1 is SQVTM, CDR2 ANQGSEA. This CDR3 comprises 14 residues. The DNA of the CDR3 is TGCAGCGTTGAAGGGGGACAGGGCCCCACTGAAGCTTTCTTT. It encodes CSVEGGQGPTEAFF.

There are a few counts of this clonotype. The CDR3 loop reads CSARIAGQTYGYTF. The CDR3 region has the DNA TGCAGTGCTAGAATAGCAGGGCAAACCTATGGCTACACCTTC. The rearrangement links TRBV20-1 to TRBJ1-2; weak D call: TRBD1 (5 bases). Germline V gene sequence: CDR1 DFQATT, CDR2 SNEGSKA (reference sequence). V lost 2 bases, J lost 4 bases, and 14 bases lay in between. The CDR3 covers 14 residues.

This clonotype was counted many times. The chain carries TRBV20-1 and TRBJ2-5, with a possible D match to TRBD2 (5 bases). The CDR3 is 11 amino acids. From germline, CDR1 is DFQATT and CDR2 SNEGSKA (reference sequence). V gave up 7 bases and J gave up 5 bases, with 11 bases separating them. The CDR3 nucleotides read TGCAGTGTGGGAGATCGGGAGACCCAGTACTTC. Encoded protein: CSVGDRETQYF.

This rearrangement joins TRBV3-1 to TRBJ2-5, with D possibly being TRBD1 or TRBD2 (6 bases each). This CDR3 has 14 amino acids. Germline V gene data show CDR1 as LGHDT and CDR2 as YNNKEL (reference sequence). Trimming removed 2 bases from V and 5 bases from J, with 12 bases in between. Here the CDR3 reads CASSQFQGRETQYF. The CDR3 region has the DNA TGTGCCAGCAGCCAATTTCAGGGGAGGGAGACCCAGTACTTC.

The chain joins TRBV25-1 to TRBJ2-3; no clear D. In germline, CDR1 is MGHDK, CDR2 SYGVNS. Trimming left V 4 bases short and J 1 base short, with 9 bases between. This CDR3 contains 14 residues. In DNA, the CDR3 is TGTGCCAGCAGTGGACCCCGGGGCACAGATACGCAGTATTTT. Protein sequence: CASSGPRGTDTQYF.

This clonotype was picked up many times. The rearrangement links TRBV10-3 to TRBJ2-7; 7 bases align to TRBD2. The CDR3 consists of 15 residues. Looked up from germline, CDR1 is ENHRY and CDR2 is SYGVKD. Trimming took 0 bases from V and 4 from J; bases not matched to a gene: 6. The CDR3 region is CAISESSLADYEQYF. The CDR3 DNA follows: TGTGCCATCAGTGAGTCGAGCCTAGCGGATTACGAGCAGTACTTC.

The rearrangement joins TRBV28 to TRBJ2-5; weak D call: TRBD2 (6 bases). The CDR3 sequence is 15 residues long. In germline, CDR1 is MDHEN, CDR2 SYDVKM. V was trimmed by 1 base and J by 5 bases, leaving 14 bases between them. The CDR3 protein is CASSLYGGVGETQYF. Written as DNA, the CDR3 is TGTGCCAGCAGTTTATATGGAGGGGTTGGGGAGACCCAGTACTTC. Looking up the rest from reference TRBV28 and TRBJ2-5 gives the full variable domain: DVKVTQSSRYLVKRTGEKVFLECVQDMDHENMFWYRQDPGLGLRLIYFSYDVKMKEKGDIPEGYSVSREKKERFSLILESASTNQTSMYLCASSLYGGVGETQYFGPGTRLLVL.

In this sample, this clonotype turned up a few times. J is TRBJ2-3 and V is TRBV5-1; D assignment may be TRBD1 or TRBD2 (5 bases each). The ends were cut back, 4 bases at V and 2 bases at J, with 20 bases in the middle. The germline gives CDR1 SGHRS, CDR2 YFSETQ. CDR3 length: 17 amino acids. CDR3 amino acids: CASSLGTQGGPTDTQYF. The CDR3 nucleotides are TGCGCCAGCAGCCTCGGGACGCAGGGCGGGCCCACAGATACGCAGTATTTT.

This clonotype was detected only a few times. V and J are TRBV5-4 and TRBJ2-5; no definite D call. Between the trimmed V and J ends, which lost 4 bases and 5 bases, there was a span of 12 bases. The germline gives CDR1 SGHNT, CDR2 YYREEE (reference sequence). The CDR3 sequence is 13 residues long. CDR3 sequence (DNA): TGTGCCAGCAGCGCCCGGATGTCCGAGACCCAGTACTTC. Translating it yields CASSARMSETQYF.

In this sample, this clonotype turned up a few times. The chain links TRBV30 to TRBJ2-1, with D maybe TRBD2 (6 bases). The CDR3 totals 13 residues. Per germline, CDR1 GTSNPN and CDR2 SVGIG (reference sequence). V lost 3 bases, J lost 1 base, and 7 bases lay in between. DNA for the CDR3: TGTGCCTGGAGGGGGGGATCCTACAATGAGCAGTTCTTC. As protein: CAWRGGSYNEQFF.

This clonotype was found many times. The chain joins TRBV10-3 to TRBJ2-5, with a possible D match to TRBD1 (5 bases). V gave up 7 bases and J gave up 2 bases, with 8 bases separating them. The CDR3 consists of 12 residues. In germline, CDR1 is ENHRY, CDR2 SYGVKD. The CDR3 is CAIKDTQETQYF. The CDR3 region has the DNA TGTGCCATCAAGGACACACAAGAGACCCAGTACTTC.

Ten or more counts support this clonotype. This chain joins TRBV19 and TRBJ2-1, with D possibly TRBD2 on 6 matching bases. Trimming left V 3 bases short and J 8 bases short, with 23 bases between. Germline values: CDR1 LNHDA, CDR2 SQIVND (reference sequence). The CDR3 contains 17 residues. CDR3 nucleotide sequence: TGTGCCAGTAGTATCGGGCAGCGGGTACCCGCTAGGTATGAGCAGTTCTTC. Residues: CASSIGQRVPARYEQFF.

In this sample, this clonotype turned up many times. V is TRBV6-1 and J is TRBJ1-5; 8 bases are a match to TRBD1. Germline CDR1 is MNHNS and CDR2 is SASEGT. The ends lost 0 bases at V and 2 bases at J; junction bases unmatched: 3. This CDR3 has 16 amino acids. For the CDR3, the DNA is TGTGCCAGCAGTGAAGCGGGACAGGTTGGCAATCAGCCCCAGCATTTT. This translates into CASSEAGQVGNQPQHF.

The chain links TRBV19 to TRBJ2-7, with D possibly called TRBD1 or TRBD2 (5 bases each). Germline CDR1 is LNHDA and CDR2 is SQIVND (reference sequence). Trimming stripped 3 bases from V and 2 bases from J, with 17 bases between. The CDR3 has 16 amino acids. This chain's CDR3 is CASSIFFGTVTYEQYF. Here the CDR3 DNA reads TGTGCCAGTAGTATTTTTTTCGGGACGGTCACCTACGAGCAGTACTTC.

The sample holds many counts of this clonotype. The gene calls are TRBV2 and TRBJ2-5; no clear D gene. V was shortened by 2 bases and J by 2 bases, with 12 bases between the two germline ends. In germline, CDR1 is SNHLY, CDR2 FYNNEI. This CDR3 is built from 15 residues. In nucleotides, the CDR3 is TGTGCCAGCAGTGAATTTTGGGCAGCTCAAGAGACCCAGTACTTC. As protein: CASSEFWAAQETQYF.

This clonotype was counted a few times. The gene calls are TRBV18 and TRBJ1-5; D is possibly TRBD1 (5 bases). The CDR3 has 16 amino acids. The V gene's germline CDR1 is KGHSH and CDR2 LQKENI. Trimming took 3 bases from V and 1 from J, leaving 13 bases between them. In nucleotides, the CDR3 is TGTGCCAGCTCACCTTTTGAGACAGACAGCAATCAGCCCCAGCATTTT. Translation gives CASSPFETDSNQPQHF.

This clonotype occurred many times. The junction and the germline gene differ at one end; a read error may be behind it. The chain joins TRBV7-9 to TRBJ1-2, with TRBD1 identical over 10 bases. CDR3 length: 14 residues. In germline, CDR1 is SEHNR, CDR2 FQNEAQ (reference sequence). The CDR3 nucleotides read TGCGCCAGCAGCTTGGGACAGGGGCTCTATGGCTACACCTTC. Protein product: CASSLGQGLYGYTF.

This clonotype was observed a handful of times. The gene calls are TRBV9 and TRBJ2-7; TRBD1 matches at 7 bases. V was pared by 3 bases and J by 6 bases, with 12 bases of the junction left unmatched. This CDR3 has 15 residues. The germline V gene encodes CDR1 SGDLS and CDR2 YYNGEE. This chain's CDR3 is CASSDRDSTFGEQYF. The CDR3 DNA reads TGTGCCAGCAGCGATCGGGACAGTACCTTCGGCGAGCAGTACTTC.

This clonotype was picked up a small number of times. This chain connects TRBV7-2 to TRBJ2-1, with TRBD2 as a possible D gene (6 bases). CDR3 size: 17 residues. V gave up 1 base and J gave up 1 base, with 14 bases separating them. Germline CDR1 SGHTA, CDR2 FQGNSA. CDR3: CASSLERVAGSYNEQFF. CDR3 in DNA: TGTGCCAGCAGCTTAGAGAGGGTGGCGGGATCCTACAATGAGCAGTTCTTC.

This CDR3 reads CASSTGRSSGANVLTF. CDR3 nucleotide sequence: TGTGCCAGCAGTACTGGACGGTCCTCTGGGGCCAACGTCCTGACTTTC. V gene TRBV27 combines with J gene TRBJ2-6; D unclear. The germline V gene has CDR1 MNHEY and CDR2 SMNVEV (reference sequence). V lost 5 bases, J lost 0 bases, and 11 bases lay in between. The CDR3 runs to 16 residues.

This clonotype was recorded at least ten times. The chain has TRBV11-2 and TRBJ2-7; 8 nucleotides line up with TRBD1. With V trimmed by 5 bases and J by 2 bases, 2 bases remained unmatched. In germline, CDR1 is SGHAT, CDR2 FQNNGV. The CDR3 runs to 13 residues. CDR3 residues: CASSPTGAYEQYF. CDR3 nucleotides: TGTGCCAGCAGCCCGACAGGGGCCTACGAGCAGTACTTC.

The CDR3 reads CASSLGGASYNSPLHF. CDR3 bases: TGTGCCAGCAGCTTAGGGGGGGCATCCTATAATTCACCCCTCCACTTT. The chain recombines TRBV11-3 with TRBJ1-6, with a weak D call TRBD1 (6 bases). In germline, CDR1 is SGHNT, CDR2 YENEEA. The CDR3 has 16 residues. Trimming left V 1 base short and J 1 base short, with 8 bases between.

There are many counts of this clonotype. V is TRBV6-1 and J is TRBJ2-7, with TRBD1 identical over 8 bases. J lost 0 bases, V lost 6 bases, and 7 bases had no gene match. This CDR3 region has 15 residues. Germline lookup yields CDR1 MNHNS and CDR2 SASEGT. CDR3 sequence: CASRATGEASYEQYF. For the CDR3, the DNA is TGTGCCAGCAGGGCGACAGGGGAGGCCTCCTACGAGCAGTACTTC.